The rows below give T cell receptor beta chains drawn from one sample of a study of radiation and T cells in renal cell carcinoma. Only in-frame clones appear in the TCRdb table, and some are missing; sequencing was by immunoSEQ multiplex PCR. This table has some 75,000 clones, about 80% appearing once. Here the sequenced sample was blood, taken from a patient whose treatment included radiotherapy and nephrectomy. These receptors originate from a man in his sixties with renal cell carcinoma. Each CDR3 is given with its conserved first and last residue. Fields, in order: D gene, V gene, clone size, J gene, CDR3 protein, CDR3 DNA. A D gene is named only where the DNA matches it firmly. A row's size may be missing; if present it is once, few, many or a size class.

d_gene: -
v_gene: TRBV19
abundance: -
j_gene: TRBJ1-2
CDR3aa: CASSIEGFVVPRQELYTF
CDR3nt: TGTGCCAGTAGTATTGAGGGATTCGTAGTCCCTCGACAGGAACTGTACACCTTC

d_gene: -
v_gene: TRBV6-5
abundance: -
j_gene: TRBJ2-6
CDR3aa: CASSRGRPGANVLTF
CDR3nt: TGTGCCAGCAGTCGCGGGCGTCCTGGGGCCAACGTCCTGACTTTC

d_gene: -
v_gene: TRBV21-1
abundance: -
j_gene: TRBJ2-7
CDR3aa: CASSKAGTSGSHEQYF
CDR3nt: TGTGCCAGCAGCAAAGCTGGGACTAGCGGGAGCCACGAGCAGTACTTC

d_gene: TRBD2
v_gene: TRBV5-1
abundance: -
j_gene: TRBJ2-7
CDR3aa: CASSAGLAPSSYEQYF
CDR3nt: TGCGCCAGCAGCGCAGGACTAGCGCCTAGCTCCTACGAGCAGTACTTC

d_gene: -
v_gene: TRBV28
abundance: many
j_gene: TRBJ1-5
CDR3aa: CASSLPGEVQPQHF
CDR3nt: TGTGCCAGCAGCTTGCCGGGTGAAGTTCAGCCCCAGCATTTT

d_gene: -
v_gene: TRBV25-1
abundance: -
j_gene: TRBJ2-2
CDR3aa: CASSESGLRAELFF
CDR3nt: TGTGCCAGCAGTGAATCGGGTCTTAGAGCTGAGCTGTTTTTT

d_gene: TRBD1
v_gene: TRBV25-1
abundance: once
j_gene: TRBJ2-7
CDR3aa: CASSVGTGPYEQYF
CDR3nt: TGTGCCAGCAGTGTCGGGACAGGCCCCTACGAGCAGTACTTC

d_gene: TRBD1
v_gene: TRBV10-3
abundance: -
j_gene: TRBJ1-5
CDR3aa: CAIRSDRGNQPQHF
CDR3nt: TGTGCCATCAGGTCGGACAGGGGCAATCAGCCCCAGCATTTT

d_gene: -
v_gene: TRBV14
abundance: few
j_gene: TRBJ2-2
CDR3aa: CASSLGPGELFF
CDR3nt: TGTGCCAGCAGCCTAGGACCCGGGGAGCTGTTTTTT

d_gene: -
v_gene: TRBV7-9
abundance: few
j_gene: TRBJ2-6
CDR3aa: CASSLGMGSNSGANVLTF
CDR3nt: TGTGCCAGCAGCTTAGGAATGGGTTCCAACTCTGGGGCCAACGTCCTGACTTTC

d_gene: TRBD1
v_gene: TRBV30
abundance: -
j_gene: TRBJ1-2
CDR3aa: CAWTDSRGPNYGYTF
CDR3nt: TGTGCCTGGACTGACAGCAGGGGGCCCAACTATGGCTACACCTTC

d_gene: -
v_gene: TRBV6-1
abundance: medium-sized
j_gene: TRBJ2-7
CDR3aa: CASSETADSSYEQYF
CDR3nt: TGTGCCAGCAGTGAGACGGCAGATTCCTCCTACGAGCAGTACTTC

d_gene: TRBD1
v_gene: TRBV19
abundance: -
j_gene: TRBJ1-5
CDR3aa: CASSPQGGTGFQPQHF
CDR3nt: TGTGCCAGTAGTCCACAGGGGGGAACGGGCTTTCAGCCCCAGCATTTT

d_gene: -
v_gene: TRBV7-9
abundance: once
j_gene: TRBJ2-7
CDR3aa: CASSLEQGPHEQYF
CDR3nt: TGTGCCAGCAGCTTAGAACAGGGCCCCCACGAGCAGTACTTC

d_gene: -
v_gene: TRBV5-1
abundance: many
j_gene: TRBJ2-4
CDR3aa: CASSPRPGVSNIQYF
CDR3nt: TGCGCCAGCAGTCCTCGCCCGGGGGTATCAAACATTCAGTACTTC

d_gene: TRBD2
v_gene: TRBV28
abundance: -
j_gene: TRBJ2-7
CDR3aa: CASSFMREVYEQYF
CDR3nt: TGTGCCAGCAGTTTTATGCGGGAGGTCTACGAGCAGTACTTC

d_gene: -
v_gene: TRBV29-1
abundance: -
j_gene: TRBJ1-1
CDR3aa: CSARTVNTEAFF
CDR3nt: TGCAGCGCCCGGACGGTGAACACTGAAGCTTTCTTT

d_gene: TRBD1
v_gene: TRBV15
abundance: -
j_gene: TRBJ1-4
CDR3aa: CATSSRTGGDEKLFF
CDR3nt: TGTGCCACCAGCTCCCGGACAGGGGGCGATGAAAAACTGTTTTTT

d_gene: -
v_gene: TRBV23-1
abundance: -
j_gene: TRBJ1-2
CDR3aa: CASSPTGVWSWLNYGYTF
CDR3nt: TGCGCCAGCAGCCCTACGGGGGTTTGGAGTTGGTTGAACTATGGCTACACCTTC

d_gene: -
v_gene: TRBV7-9
abundance: -
j_gene: TRBJ2-4
CDR3aa: CASSLDGLRVLSIQYF
CDR3nt: TGTGCCAGCAGCTTAGACGGGCTAAGGGTTTTGAGCATTCAGTACTTC

d_gene: -
v_gene: TRBV7-9
abundance: -
j_gene: TRBJ1-4
CDR3aa: CASSLMGDSNEKLFF
CDR3nt: TGTGCCAGCAGCTTAATGGGGGATTCTAATGAAAAACTGTTTTTT

d_gene: -
v_gene: TRBV30
abundance: -
j_gene: TRBJ1-2
CDR3aa: CAWSARRGDGYTF
CDR3nt: TGTGCCTGGAGTGCTAGACGGGGAGACGGCTACACCTTC

d_gene: -
v_gene: TRBV5-1
abundance: -
j_gene: TRBJ2-1
CDR3aa: CASSLGGTDLNEQFF
CDR3nt: TGCGCCAGCAGCTTGGGAGGGACTGATCTCAATGAGCAGTTCTTC

d_gene: -
v_gene: TRBV7-9
abundance: -
j_gene: TRBJ1-1
CDR3aa: CASSLASPEAFF
CDR3nt: TGTGCCAGCAGCTTAGCGTCACCTGAAGCTTTCTTT

d_gene: TRBD1
v_gene: TRBV7-8
abundance: -
j_gene: TRBJ1-5
CDR3aa: CASSLAWGTGALREPGQPQHF
CDR3nt: TGTGCCAGCAGCTTAGCGTGGGGCACAGGGGCCTTAAGGGAGCCGGGTCAGCCCCAGCATTTT

d_gene: TRBD1
v_gene: TRBV6-1
abundance: many
j_gene: TRBJ2-7
CDR3aa: CASSGTGGSYEQYF
CDR3nt: TGTGCCAGCAGTGGGACAGGGGGCTCCTACGAGCAGTACTTC

d_gene: -
v_gene: TRBV5-6
abundance: -
j_gene: TRBJ2-6
CDR3aa: CASSPYGGAGANVLTF
CDR3nt: TGTGCCAGCAGCCCGTACGGGGGAGCTGGGGCCAACGTCCTGACTTTC